Listed below are T cell receptor beta chains from one sample, sequenced in a study of CD8 T cells in Susac syndrome. TCRdb independently ran MiXCR on the immunoSEQ multiplex PCR reads; one entry per CDR3 protein. The data hold some 240,000 distinct CDR3 sequences, with 90% to 97% observed a single time. Material: CD4+ T cells from PBMCs. Receptors originate from a human donor with Susac syndrome. The CDR3 runs from the conserved cysteine through the conserved F or W. The D gene is left open where the match is weak. Size values are once, few and many counts, or a class for expanded clones, and some rows have none.

d_gene	abundance	v_gene	len	j_gene	CDR3aa	CDR3nt
TRBD1	-	TRBV2	15	TRBJ2-1	CASSQAGQGSNEQFF	TGTGCCAGCAGTCAAGCGGGACAGGGATCCAATGAGCAGTTCTTC
-	once	TRBV20-1	15	TRBJ2-3	CSAPRGVLRSDTQYF	TGCAGTGCTCCACGAGGTGTACTTCGATCAGATACGCAGTATTTT
-	-	TRBV24-1	12	TRBJ2-7	CATSGQPGGQYF	TGTGCCACCAGCGGTCAACCCGGTGGGCAGTACTTC
-	-	TRBV5-1	15	TRBJ2-3	CASSLEEGGTDTQYF	TGCGCCAGCAGCTTGGAGGAGGGGGGCACAGATACGCAGTATTTT
-	-	TRBV7-9	16	TRBJ2-2	CASSLVPRQLTGELFF	TGTGCCAGCAGCTTAGTTCCACGGCAGTTAACCGGGGAGCTGTTTTTT
-	-	TRBV5-6	14	TRBJ2-7	CASSLGTAAYEQYF	TGTGCCAGCAGCTTGGGGACAGCAGCCTACGAGCAGTACTTC
TRBD2	once	TRBV4-1	15	TRBJ2-1	CASSQASGEYNEQFF	TGCGCCAGCAGCCAAGCTAGCGGGGAGTACAATGAGCAGTTCTTC
-	-	TRBV20-1	14	TRBJ2-3	CSAHSALLADTQYF	TGCAGTGCCCACAGCGCCTTACTCGCAGATACGCAGTATTTT
-	-	TRBV20-1	14	TRBJ2-1	CSATAPSSYNEQFF	TGCAGTGCTACAGCGCCGAGCTCCTACAATGAGCAGTTCTTC
TRBD1	-	TRBV3-1	17	TRBJ2-6	CASSQRTGDAGANVLTF	TGTGCCAGCAGCCAAAGAACAGGGGACGCTGGGGCCAACGTCCTGACTTTC
-	-	TRBV20-1	16	TRBJ1-1	CSAREFGRTMNTEAFF	TGCAGTGCTAGAGAGTTCGGGCGGACGATGAACACTGAAGCTTTCTTT
-	once	TRBV9	15	TRBJ1-3	CASSVTTGLGNTIYF	TGTGCCAGCAGCGTAACAACAGGGCTTGGAAACACCATATATTTT
-	-	TRBV14	13	TRBJ1-1	CASSRARNTEAFF	TGTGCCAGCAGCCGGGCCCGGAACACTGAAGCTTTCTTT
TRBD1	-	TRBV3-1	14	TRBJ2-5	CASSRTGGKETQYF	TGTGCCAGCAGCCGGACAGGGGGGAAAGAGACCCAGTACTTC
-	-	TRBV30	13	TRBJ1-5	CAWSTAEQQPQHF	TGTGCCTGGAGTACGGCCGAGCAGCAGCCCCAGCATTTT
-	-	TRBV5-1	14	TRBJ2-5	CASSLNDYLETQYF	TGCGCCAGCAGCCTGAATGACTACCTGGAGACCCAGTACTTC
-	-	TRBV30	14	TRBJ2-5	CAWSASLVGETQYF	TGTGCCTGGAGCGCGTCTCTGGTAGGAGAGACCCAGTACTTC
-	-	TRBV2	13	TRBJ2-7	CANTKTGSYEQYF	TGTGCCAATACGAAGACAGGCTCCTACGAGCAGTACTTC
TRBD2	-	TRBV20-1	15	TRBJ2-3	CSARRSGTATDTQYF	TGCAGTGCTCGACGAAGCGGGACCGCCACAGATACGCAGTATTTT
-	-	TRBV24-1	14	TRBJ1-1	CATRQSRGHVRAFF	TGTGCCACCCGTCAGAGTCGGGGGCACGTTCGAGCTTTCTTT
-	-	TRBV28	12	TRBJ1-2	CASSLRPYGYTF	TGTGCCAGCAGCCTGAGACCGTATGGCTACACCTTC
TRBD1	-	TRBV20-1	13	TRBJ1-2	CSARSGQGSGYTF	TGCAGTGCTAGATCTGGACAGGGGAGCGGCTACACCTTC
TRBD1	-	TRBV4-1	17	TRBJ1-5	CASSFTPGQGASQPQHF	TGCGCCAGCAGCTTTACGCCGGGACAGGGGGCAAGTCAGCCCCAGCATTTT
-	-	TRBV2	11	TRBJ2-1	CASSEVTGQFF	TGTGCCAGCAGTGAGGTGACGGGGCAGTTCTTC
-	-	TRBV29-1	11	TRBJ2-1	CSGNQDNEQFF	TGCTCAGGGAACCAAGACAATGAGCAGTTCTTC
-	-	TRBV24-1	18	TRBJ2-2	CATSDSRTGPRFSGELFF	TGTGCCACCAGTGATTCACGTACAGGCCCCCGGTTTTCCGGGGAGCTGTTTTTT
TRBD1	-	TRBV6-5	15	TRBJ2-7	CASRRLGQRTYEQYF	TGTGCCAGCAGGAGGTTGGGACAGAGGACCTACGAGCAGTACTTC
-	-	TRBV9	13	TRBJ1-1	CASSVSKESEAFF	TGTGCCAGCAGCGTATCAAAGGAGAGTGAAGCTTTCTTT
TRBD2	-	TRBV20-1	15	TRBJ2-1	CSARDPTSGNNEQFF	TGCAGTGCTAGAGATCCAACTAGCGGAAACAATGAGCAGTTCTTC
-	-	TRBV24-1	13	TRBJ2-3	CALGVPGTDTQYF	TGTGCCTTGGGGGTTCCGGGCACAGATACGCAGTATTTT
-	-	TRBV28	12	TRBJ2-7	CASSFTVYEQYF	TGTGCCAGCAGTTTTACGGTTTACGAGCAGTACTTC
TRBD1	-	TRBV20-1	13	TRBJ2-5	CSVEGTGVRTQYF	TGCAGCGTCGAGGGGACAGGCGTTCGGACCCAGTACTTC
-	-	TRBV19	12	TRBJ1-2	CASARGGNGYTF	TGTGCCAGCGCCCGAGGGGGTAATGGCTACACCTTC
-	-	TRBV29-1	14	TRBJ1-1	CSVDANTLNTEAFF	TGCAGCGTTGACGCCAACACGTTGAACACTGAAGCTTTCTTT
-	-	TRBV25-1	12	TRBJ1-2	CASSEWGDGYTF	TGTGCCAGCAGTGAATGGGGGGATGGCTACACCTTC
-	-	TRBV7-9	13	TRBJ2-1	CASSQSGNNEQFF	TGTGCCAGCAGCCAATCGGGGAACAATGAGCAGTTCTTC
-	-	TRBV25-1	12	TRBJ2-7	CASSDQGYEQYF	TGTGCCAGCAGTGACCAGGGTTACGAGCAGTACTTC
TRBD2	-	TRBV18	16	TRBJ2-5	CASSPDGLLSAGAQYF	TGTGCCAGCTCACCTGATGGACTACTCTCAGCGGGGGCCCAGTACTTC
TRBD2	-	TRBV20-1	13	TRBJ2-7	CSATSPGTSKQYF	TGCAGTGCTACGAGCCCTGGGACTAGCAAGCAGTACTTC
TRBD1	once	TRBV12-3/TRBV12-4	14	TRBJ1-1	CASSFWGQTYEAFF	TGTGCCAGCAGTTTCTGGGGACAGACATACGAAGCTTTCTTT
-	-	TRBV28	16	TRBJ2-7	CASILSEGGRGGEQYF	TGTGCCAGCATCCTTTCTGAGGGGGGGAGAGGGGGCGAGCAGTACTTC
-	-	TRBV29-1	13	TRBJ1-1	CSVERGRETEAFF	TGCAGCGTAGAGCGGGGGCGTGAGACTGAAGCTTTCTTT
-	-	TRBV2	13	TRBJ1-2	CASDTNGNYGYTF	TGTGCCAGCGACACGAATGGGAACTATGGCTACACCTTC
-	-	TRBV29-1	12	TRBJ1-2	CSVEDPGSGYTF	TGCAGCGTTGAAGATCCCGGCAGTGGCTACACCTTC
-	few	TRBV12-3/TRBV12-4	13	TRBJ1-5	CASSLGRDQPQHF	TGTGCCAGCAGTTTGGGTCGGGATCAGCCCCAGCATTTT
TRBD1	-	TRBV29-1	12	TRBJ2-5	CSVEDRQETQYF	TGCAGCGTTGAGGACAGGCAAGAGACCCAGTACTTC